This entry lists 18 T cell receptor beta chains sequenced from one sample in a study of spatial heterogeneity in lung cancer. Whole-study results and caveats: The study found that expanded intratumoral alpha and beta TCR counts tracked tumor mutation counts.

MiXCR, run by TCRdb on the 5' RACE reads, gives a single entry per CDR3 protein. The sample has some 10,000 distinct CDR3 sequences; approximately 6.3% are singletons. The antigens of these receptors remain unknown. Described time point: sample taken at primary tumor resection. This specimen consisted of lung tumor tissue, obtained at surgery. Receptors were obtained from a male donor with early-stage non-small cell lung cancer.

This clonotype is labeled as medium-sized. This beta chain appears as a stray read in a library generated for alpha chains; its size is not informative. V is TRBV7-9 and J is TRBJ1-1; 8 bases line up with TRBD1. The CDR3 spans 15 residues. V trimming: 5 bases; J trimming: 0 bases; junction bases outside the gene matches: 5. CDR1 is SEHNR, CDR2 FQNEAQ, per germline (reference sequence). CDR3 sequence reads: CASSAQGVMNTEAFF. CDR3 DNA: TGTGCCAGCAGCGCACAGGGGGTTATGAACACTGAAGCTTTCTTT. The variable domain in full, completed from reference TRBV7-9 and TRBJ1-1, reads DTGVSQNPRHKITKRGQNVTFRCDPISEHNRLYWYRQTLGQGPEFLTYFQNEAQLEKSRLLSDRFSAERPKGSFSTLEIQRTEQGDSAMYLCASSAQGVMNTEAFFGQGTRLTVV.

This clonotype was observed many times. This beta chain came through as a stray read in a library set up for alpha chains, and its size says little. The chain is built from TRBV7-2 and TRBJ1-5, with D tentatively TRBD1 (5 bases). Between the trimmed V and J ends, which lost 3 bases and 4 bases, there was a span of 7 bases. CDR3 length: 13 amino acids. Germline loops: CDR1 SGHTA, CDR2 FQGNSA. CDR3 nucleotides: TGTGCCAGCAGCTTCCCAGGGAATCAGCCCCAGCATTTT. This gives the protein CASSFPGNQPQHF.

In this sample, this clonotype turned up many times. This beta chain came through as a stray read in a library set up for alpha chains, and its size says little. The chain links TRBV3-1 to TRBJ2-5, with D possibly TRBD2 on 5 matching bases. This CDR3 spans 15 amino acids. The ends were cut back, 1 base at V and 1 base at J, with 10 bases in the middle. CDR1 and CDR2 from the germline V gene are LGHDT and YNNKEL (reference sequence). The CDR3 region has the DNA TGTGCCAGCAGCCAAGTTCGCGGACTCCAAGAGACCCAGTACTTC. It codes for CASSQVRGLQETQYF.

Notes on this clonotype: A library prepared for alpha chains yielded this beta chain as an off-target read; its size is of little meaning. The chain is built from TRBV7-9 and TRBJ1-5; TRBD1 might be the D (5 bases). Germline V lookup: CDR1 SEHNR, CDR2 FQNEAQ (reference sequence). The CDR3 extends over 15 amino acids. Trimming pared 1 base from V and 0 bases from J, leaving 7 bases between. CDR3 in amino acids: CASSLGQYSNQPQHF. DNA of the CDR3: TGTGCCAGCAGCTTAGGACAGTATAGCAATCAGCCCCAGCATTTT.

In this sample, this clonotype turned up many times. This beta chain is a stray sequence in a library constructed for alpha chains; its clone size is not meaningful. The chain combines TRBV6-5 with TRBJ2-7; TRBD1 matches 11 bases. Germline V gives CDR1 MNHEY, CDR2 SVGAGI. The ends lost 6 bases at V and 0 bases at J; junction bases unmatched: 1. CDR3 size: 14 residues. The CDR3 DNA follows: TGTGCCAGCAGGGGGACAGGGGGCTCCTACGAGCAGTACTTC. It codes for CASRGTGGSYEQYF.

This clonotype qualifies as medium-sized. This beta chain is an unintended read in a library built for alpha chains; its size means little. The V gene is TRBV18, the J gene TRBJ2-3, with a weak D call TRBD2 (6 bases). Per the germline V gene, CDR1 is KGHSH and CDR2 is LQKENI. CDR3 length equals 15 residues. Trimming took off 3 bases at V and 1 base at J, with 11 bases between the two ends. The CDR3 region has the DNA TGTGCCAGCTCACCTTGGAGGGCCGGCACAGATACGCAGTATTTT. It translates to CASSPWRAGTDTQYF.

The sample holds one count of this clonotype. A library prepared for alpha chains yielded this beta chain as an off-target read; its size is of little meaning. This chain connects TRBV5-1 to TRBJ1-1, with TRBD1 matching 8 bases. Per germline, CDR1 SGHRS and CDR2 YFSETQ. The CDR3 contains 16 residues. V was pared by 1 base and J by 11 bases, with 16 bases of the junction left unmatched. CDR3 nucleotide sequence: TGCGCCAGCAGCTTGCAACCTGCAGGGGGCTCCTCTCGGGCTTTCTTT. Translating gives CASSLQPAGGSSRAFF. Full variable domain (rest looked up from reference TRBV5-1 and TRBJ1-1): KAGVTQTPRYLIKTRGQQVTLSCSPISGHRSVSWYQQTPGQGLQFLFEYFSETQRNKGNFPGRFSGRQFSNSRSEMNVSTLELGDSALYLCASSLQPAGGSSRAFFGQGTRLTVV.

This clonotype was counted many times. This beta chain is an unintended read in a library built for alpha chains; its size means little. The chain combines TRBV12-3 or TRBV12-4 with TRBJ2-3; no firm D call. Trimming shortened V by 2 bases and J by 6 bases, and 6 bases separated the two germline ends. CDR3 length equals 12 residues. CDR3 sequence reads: CASSLSRDTQYF. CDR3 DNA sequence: TGTGCCAGCAGTTTAAGCAGGGATACGCAGTATTTT.

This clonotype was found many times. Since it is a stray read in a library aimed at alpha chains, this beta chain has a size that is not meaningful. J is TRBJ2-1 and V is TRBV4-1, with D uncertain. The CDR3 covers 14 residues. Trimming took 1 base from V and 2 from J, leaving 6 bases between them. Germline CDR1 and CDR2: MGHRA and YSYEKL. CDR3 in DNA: TGCGCCAGCAGCCAAGGAAGGGCCTACAATGAGCAGTTCTTC. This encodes CASSQGRAYNEQFF.

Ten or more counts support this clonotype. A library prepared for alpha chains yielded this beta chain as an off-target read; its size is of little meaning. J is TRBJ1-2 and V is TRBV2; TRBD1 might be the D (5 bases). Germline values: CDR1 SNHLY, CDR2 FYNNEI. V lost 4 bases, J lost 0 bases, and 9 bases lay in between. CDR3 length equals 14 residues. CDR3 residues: CASSGSGPNYGYTF. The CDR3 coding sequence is TGTGCCAGCAGTGGGTCGGGGCCTAACTATGGCTACACCTTC.

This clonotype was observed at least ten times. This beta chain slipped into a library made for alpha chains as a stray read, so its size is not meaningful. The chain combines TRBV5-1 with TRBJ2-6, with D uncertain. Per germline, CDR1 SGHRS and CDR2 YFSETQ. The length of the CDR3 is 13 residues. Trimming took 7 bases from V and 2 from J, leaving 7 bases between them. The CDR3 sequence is CASYPPGANVLTF. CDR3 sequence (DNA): TGCGCCAGCTATCCCCCTGGGGCCAACGTCCTGACTTTC.

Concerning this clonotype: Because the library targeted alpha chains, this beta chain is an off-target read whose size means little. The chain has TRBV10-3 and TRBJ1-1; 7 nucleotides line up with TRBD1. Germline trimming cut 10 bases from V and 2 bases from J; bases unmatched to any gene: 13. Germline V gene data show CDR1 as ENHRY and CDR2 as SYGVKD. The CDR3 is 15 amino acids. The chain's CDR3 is CATVRDRDPNTEAFF. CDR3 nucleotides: TGTGCCACCGTACGTGACAGGGACCCTAACACTGAAGCTTTCTTT.

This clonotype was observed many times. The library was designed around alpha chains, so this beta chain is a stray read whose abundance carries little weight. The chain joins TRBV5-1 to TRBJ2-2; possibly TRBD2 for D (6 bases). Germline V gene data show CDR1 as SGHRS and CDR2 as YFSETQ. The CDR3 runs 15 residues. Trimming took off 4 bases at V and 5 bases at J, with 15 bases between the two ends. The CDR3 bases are TGCGCCAGCAGCCCCGGGGAGGCGGGGACCGGGGAGCTGTTTTTT. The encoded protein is CASSPGEAGTGELFF.

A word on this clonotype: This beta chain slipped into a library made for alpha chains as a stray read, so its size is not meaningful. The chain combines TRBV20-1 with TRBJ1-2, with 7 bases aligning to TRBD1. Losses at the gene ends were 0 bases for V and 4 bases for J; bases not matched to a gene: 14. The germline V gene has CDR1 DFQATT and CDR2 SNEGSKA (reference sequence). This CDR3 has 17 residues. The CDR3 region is CSARDLARGGTFYGYTF. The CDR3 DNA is TGCAGTGCTAGAGATTTGGCCAGGGGGGGAACCTTCTATGGCTACACCTTC.

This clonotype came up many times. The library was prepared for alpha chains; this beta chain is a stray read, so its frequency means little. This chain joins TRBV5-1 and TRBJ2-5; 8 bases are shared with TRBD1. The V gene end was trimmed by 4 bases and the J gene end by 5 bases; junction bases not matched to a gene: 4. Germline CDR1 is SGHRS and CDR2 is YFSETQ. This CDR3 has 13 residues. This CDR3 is CASSGGTGETQYF. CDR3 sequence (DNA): TGCGCCAGCAGCGGCGGGACAGGCGAGACCCAGTACTTC. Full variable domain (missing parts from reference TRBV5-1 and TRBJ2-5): KAGVTQTPRYLIKTRGQQVTLSCSPISGHRSVSWYQQTPGQGLQFLFEYFSETQRNKGNFPGRFSGRQFSNSRSEMNVSTLELGDSALYLCASSGGTGETQYFGPGTRLLVL.

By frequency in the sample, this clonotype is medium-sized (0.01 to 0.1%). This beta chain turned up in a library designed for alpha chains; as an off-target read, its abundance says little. Written as DNA, the CDR3 is TGTGCCAGCATTCCTTGGGAGGACCCGAACACTGAAGCTTTCTTT. This encodes CASIPWEDPNTEAFF. This chain links TRBV14 with TRBJ1-1; D remains ambiguous. V lost 7 bases to trimming and J lost 1 base, with 16 bases between them. Germline CDR1 SGHDN, CDR2 FVKESK. This CDR3 comprises 15 residues.

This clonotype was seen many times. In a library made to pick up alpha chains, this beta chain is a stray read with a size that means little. This chain's CDR3 is CASSFGGRREQYF. The DNA for the CDR3 is TGTGCCAGCAGTTTCGGGGGCCGGAGGGAGCAGTACTTC. This chain connects TRBV6-1 to TRBJ2-7; D tentatively fits TRBD1 or TRBD2 (6 bases each). V lost 5 bases, J lost 7 bases, and 15 bases lay in between. Germline V CDR1 and CDR2: MNHNS, SASEGT. CDR3 length: 13 residues.

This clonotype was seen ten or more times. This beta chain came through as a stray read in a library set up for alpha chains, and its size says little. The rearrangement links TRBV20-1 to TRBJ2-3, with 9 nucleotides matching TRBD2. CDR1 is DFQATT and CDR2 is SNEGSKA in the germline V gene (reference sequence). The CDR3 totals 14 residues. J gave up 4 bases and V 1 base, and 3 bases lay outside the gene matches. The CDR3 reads CSARGGGRADTQYF. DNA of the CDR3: TGCAGTGCTAGAGGCGGCGGGAGGGCAGATACGCAGTATTTT.